This is a list of T cell receptor beta chains from one sample in a study of blood T cell repertoires in COVID-19. Sequenced by immunoSEQ multiplex PCR; TCRdb stores in-frame clones only, minus some. This repertoire shows 250,000 to 350,000 clones, approximately 87% found once; its top ten account for less than 3.5%. The material sequenced was peripheral blood. These receptor sequences come from a woman aged 25 to 39 with COVID-19, enrolled during active disease. Each CDR3 is given with its conserved first and last residue. A D gene is named only where the DNA matches it firmly. Some rows mark clone size as missing; the rest say once, few, many or name a class of expanded clone.

j_gene: TRBJ2-7
v_gene: TRBV5-5
abundance: NA
d_gene: TRBD1
CDR3nt: TGTGCCAGCAGCTCCGGGACAGGCCGCTACGAGCAGTACTTC
CDR3aa: CASSSGTGRYEQYF

j_gene: TRBJ2-7
v_gene: TRBV19
abundance: NA
d_gene: NA
CDR3nt: TGTGCCAGTAGTATCCTGGGGGGCTACGAGCAGTACTTC
CDR3aa: CASSILGGYEQYF

j_gene: TRBJ1-4
v_gene: TRBV6-5
abundance: NA
d_gene: TRBD1
CDR3nt: TGTGCCAGCAGAAGGGGGCGCAGTGAAAAACTGTTTTTT
CDR3aa: CASRRGRSEKLFF

j_gene: TRBJ1-4
v_gene: TRBV11-2
abundance: NA
d_gene: NA
CDR3nt: TGTGCCAGCAGCTTGAATGAAGCGGCAGCCTCTAATGAAAAACTGTTTTTT
CDR3aa: CASSLNEAAASNEKLFF

j_gene: TRBJ1-1
v_gene: TRBV10-1
abundance: NA
d_gene: NA
CDR3nt: TGCGCCAGCAGGGCCGGGCCGGGAGACACTGAAGCTTTCTTT
CDR3aa: CASRAGPGDTEAFF

j_gene: TRBJ1-2
v_gene: TRBV2
abundance: NA
d_gene: NA
CDR3nt: TGTGCCAGCAGTGACCTCGGGTTCAACTATGGCTACACCTTC
CDR3aa: CASSDLGFNYGYTF

j_gene: TRBJ2-7
v_gene: TRBV9
abundance: NA
d_gene: TRBD2
CDR3nt: TGTGCCAGCAGCGAGAGGGTAATAGCGGGAGGAATTAACGAGCAGTACTTC
CDR3aa: CASSERVIAGGINEQYF

j_gene: TRBJ2-7
v_gene: TRBV19
abundance: NA
d_gene: TRBD2
CDR3nt: TGTGCCAGTAGTATAAGGGCTAGCGGGAACTACGAGCAGTACTTC
CDR3aa: CASSIRASGNYEQYF

j_gene: TRBJ2-5
v_gene: TRBV6-5
abundance: NA
d_gene: NA
CDR3nt: TGTGCCAGCAGTTACTCCGGCGGAGCCTCAGAGACCCAGTACTTC
CDR3aa: CASSYSGGASETQYF

j_gene: TRBJ2-7
v_gene: TRBV14
abundance: NA
d_gene: NA
CDR3nt: TGTGCCAGCAGCCAATTTATGGGAGGGGGCTACGAGCAGTACTTC
CDR3aa: CASSQFMGGGYEQYF

j_gene: TRBJ2-7
v_gene: TRBV9
abundance: NA
d_gene: TRBD1
CDR3nt: TGTGCCAGCAGCGTTTCGACAGGGCCCTCCTACGAGCAGTACTTC
CDR3aa: CASSVSTGPSYEQYF

j_gene: TRBJ2-2
v_gene: TRBV2
abundance: NA
d_gene: NA
CDR3nt: TGTGCCAGCAGTCGAGACTCAGGGACTAACACCGGGGAGCTGTTTTTT
CDR3aa: CASSRDSGTNTGELFF

j_gene: TRBJ2-3
v_gene: TRBV30
abundance: once
d_gene: TRBD2
CDR3nt: TGTGCCTGGAGAATAGCGGGAGGGCCGGAGTGGGATACGCAGTATTTT
CDR3aa: CAWRIAGGPEWDTQYF

j_gene: TRBJ1-2
v_gene: TRBV19
abundance: once
d_gene: TRBD1
CDR3nt: TGTGCCAGTAGTATAGAACGACAGGGGAACTATGGCTACACCTTC
CDR3aa: CASSIERQGNYGYTF

j_gene: TRBJ2-7
v_gene: TRBV19
abundance: NA
d_gene: TRBD1
CDR3nt: TGTGCCAGTAGTCTGGGACAGGGGGCGAGCTACGAGCAGTACTTC
CDR3aa: CASSLGQGASYEQYF

j_gene: TRBJ1-1
v_gene: TRBV3-1/TRBV3-2
abundance: NA
d_gene: TRBD1
CDR3nt: TGTGCCAGCAGCCGAGGACAGGTGAACACTGAAGCTTTCTTT
CDR3aa: CASSRGQVNTEAFF

j_gene: TRBJ2-2
v_gene: TRBV27
abundance: NA
d_gene: NA
CDR3nt: TGTGCCAGCAGTTTCGGGGGAACCTACACCGGGGAGCTGTTTTTT
CDR3aa: CASSFGGTYTGELFF

j_gene: TRBJ2-3
v_gene: TRBV7-7
abundance: NA
d_gene: TRBD2
CDR3nt: TGTGCCAGCAGCTTAGGACTAGCGGGAGGAGATACGCAGTATTTT
CDR3aa: CASSLGLAGGDTQYF

j_gene: TRBJ2-7
v_gene: TRBV5-6
abundance: once
d_gene: NA
CDR3nt: TGTGCCAGCAGCTTGGCCCCAGGGGCCGAGCAGTACTTC
CDR3aa: CASSLAPGAEQYF

j_gene: TRBJ2-2
v_gene: TRBV28
abundance: NA
d_gene: TRBD2
CDR3nt: TGTGCCAGCAGTTTCGTCGGACTAGAAGTCGGGGAGCTGTTTTTT
CDR3aa: CASSFVGLEVGELFF

j_gene: TRBJ1-2
v_gene: TRBV29-1
abundance: NA
d_gene: NA
CDR3nt: TGCAGCGGATGGGGGGGGCAAGAGAATGGCTACACCTTC
CDR3aa: CSGWGGQENGYTF

j_gene: TRBJ2-2
v_gene: TRBV2
abundance: NA
d_gene: TRBD2
CDR3nt: TGTGCCAGCAGTGAGTTAGCGGGAGTCGCGGAGCTGTTTTTT
CDR3aa: CASSELAGVAELFF

j_gene: TRBJ1-1
v_gene: TRBV18
abundance: NA
d_gene: NA
CDR3nt: TGTGCCAGCTCACCGTCAGTGGACACTGAAGCTTTCTTT
CDR3aa: CASSPSVDTEAFF

j_gene: TRBJ1-2
v_gene: TRBV3-1/TRBV3-2
abundance: NA
d_gene: NA
CDR3nt: TGTGCCAGCAGCCCGGGAGACATCTATGGCTACACCTTC
CDR3aa: CASSPGDIYGYTF

j_gene: TRBJ1-2
v_gene: TRBV27
abundance: few
d_gene: NA
CDR3nt: TGTGCCAGCAGTCCACAGGGTGCGGGGGCTATTGGCTACACCTTC
CDR3aa: CASSPQGAGAIGYTF

j_gene: TRBJ2-1
v_gene: TRBV27
abundance: NA
d_gene: NA
CDR3nt: TGTGCCAGCAGTTTACTTCGTAGCTCCTACAATGAGCAGTTCTTC
CDR3aa: CASSLLRSSYNEQFF

j_gene: TRBJ2-2
v_gene: TRBV25-1
abundance: NA
d_gene: NA
CDR3nt: TGTGCCAGCCTCAAGCAGGGTAACACCGGGGAGCTGTTTTTT
CDR3aa: CASLKQGNTGELFF

j_gene: TRBJ2-6
v_gene: TRBV3-1/TRBV3-2
abundance: NA
d_gene: TRBD2
CDR3nt: TGTGCCAGCAGCCAAGAGGTGTGGGAGGGCCGTGGGGCCAACGTCCTGACTTTC
CDR3aa: CASSQEVWEGRGANVLTF

j_gene: TRBJ2-7
v_gene: TRBV7-2
abundance: NA
d_gene: NA
CDR3nt: TGTGCCAGCAGCCTCGACCCCGGAGGGATTTACGAGCAGTACTTC
CDR3aa: CASSLDPGGIYEQYF

j_gene: TRBJ1-1
v_gene: TRBV6-5
abundance: once
d_gene: NA
CDR3nt: TGTGCCAGCACGACACAGGGGAACACTGAAGCTTTCTTT
CDR3aa: CASTTQGNTEAFF

j_gene: TRBJ2-2
v_gene: TRBV10-3
abundance: NA
d_gene: NA
CDR3nt: TGTGCCATCAGTGGGAGTCAGGGGACGAACACCGGGGAGCTGTTTTTT
CDR3aa: CAISGSQGTNTGELFF

j_gene: TRBJ1-2
v_gene: TRBV28
abundance: few
d_gene: TRBD1
CDR3nt: TGTGCCAGCAGCCTGGACAGGCTCTATGGCTACACCTTC
CDR3aa: CASSLDRLYGYTF

j_gene: TRBJ1-2
v_gene: TRBV5-1
abundance: NA
d_gene: TRBD1
CDR3nt: TGCGCCAGCAGCTTGGAGGGGGACAGTGGCTATGGCTACACCTTC
CDR3aa: CASSLEGDSGYGYTF

j_gene: TRBJ2-1
v_gene: TRBV5-4
abundance: NA
d_gene: TRBD2
CDR3nt: TGTGCCAGCAGCTTTGGGCTAGCGGGAGTCTACAATGAGCAGTTCTTC
CDR3aa: CASSFGLAGVYNEQFF

j_gene: TRBJ2-5
v_gene: TRBV7-9
abundance: NA
d_gene: NA
CDR3nt: TGTGCCAGCAGCTTAGGGGGGGTTGCGCAAGAGACCCAGTACTTC
CDR3aa: CASSLGGVAQETQYF

j_gene: TRBJ2-3
v_gene: TRBV9
abundance: NA
d_gene: TRBD2
CDR3nt: TGTGCCAGCAGCGTAGTCCCTAGCGGGGGTCTCACGCAGTATTTT
CDR3aa: CASSVVPSGGLTQYF

j_gene: TRBJ2-1
v_gene: TRBV28
abundance: NA
d_gene: TRBD2
CDR3nt: TGTGCCAGCAATCCACTAGCGGGTAGCTACAATGAGCAGTTCTTC
CDR3aa: CASNPLAGSYNEQFF